The source of this T cell receptor beta chain is a study of graft-versus-host responses after intestinal transplantation. Comments on this clone: Its cognate antigen is unknown.

The junction had 4 bases not matched to a gene; V was cut back by 4 bases and J by 3 bases. This CDR3 spans 14 amino acids. Germline CDR1 is MDHEN and CDR2 is SYDVKM. Using immunoSEQ multiplex PCR, the repertoire was profiled, and TCRdb retains in-frame clones only, with some absent. The table lists approximately 70,000 clones, 80% to 90% of them singletons, with around 2.7% in the top ten. Study results and limitations: With peak circulating GvH clone levels came an association with early post-transplant HvG declines. There were GvH clones found in recipient marrow, and some of them appeared first in ileum or blood.

Here the sequenced sample was unstimulated CD8+ T cells sorted from spleen or lymph node cells, taken before intestinal transplant. The V gene is TRBV28, the J gene TRBJ2-7; 9 bases line up with TRBD1. The TCR was taken from a human donor who received an intestinal transplant. The CDR3 loop is CASSSPGQGYEQYF. CDR3 coding DNA: TGTGCCAGCAGTTCCCCGGGACAGGGCTACGAGCAGTACTTC. Full variable domain (outside the CDR3, taken from reference TRBV28 and TRBJ2-7): DVKVTQSSRYLVKRTGEKVFLECVQDMDHENMFWYRQDPGLGLRLIYFSYDVKMKEKGDIPEGYSVSREKKERFSLILESASTNQTSMYLCASSSPGQGYEQYFGPGTRLTVT.